This TCR beta chain was profiled in a study of cytomegalovirus exposure and HLA in healthy donors. Regarding this clone: Its antigen is not known.

The PCR employed 60 Vbeta primers together with 13 Jbeta primers. Using immunoSEQ multiplex PCR, the repertoire was profiled, and TCRdb retains in-frame clones only, with some absent. Here the sample spans under 250,000 clones, around 85% being singletons. The study's findings and limits: The authors later found most CMV-associated TCR beta chains appeared HLA-restricted. It was taken for granted in presence/absence analyses that sequencing depth across donors was roughly uniform.

Germline V CDR1 and CDR2: SEHNR, FQNEAQ (reference sequence). V lost 5 bases, J lost 5 bases, and 7 bases stayed unmatched. The CDR3 is made up of 14 amino acids. Sequencing was performed on PBMCs. The chain joins TRBV7-9 to TRBJ1-2, with 8 positions matching TRBD1. The clonotype was recovered from a woman aged 50 to 60 in good health and CMV-seronegative. The CDR3 sequence: CASSNPQGGYGYTF. CDR3 nucleotide sequence: TGTGCCAGCAGCAACCCACAGGGGGGGTATGGCTACACCTTC.